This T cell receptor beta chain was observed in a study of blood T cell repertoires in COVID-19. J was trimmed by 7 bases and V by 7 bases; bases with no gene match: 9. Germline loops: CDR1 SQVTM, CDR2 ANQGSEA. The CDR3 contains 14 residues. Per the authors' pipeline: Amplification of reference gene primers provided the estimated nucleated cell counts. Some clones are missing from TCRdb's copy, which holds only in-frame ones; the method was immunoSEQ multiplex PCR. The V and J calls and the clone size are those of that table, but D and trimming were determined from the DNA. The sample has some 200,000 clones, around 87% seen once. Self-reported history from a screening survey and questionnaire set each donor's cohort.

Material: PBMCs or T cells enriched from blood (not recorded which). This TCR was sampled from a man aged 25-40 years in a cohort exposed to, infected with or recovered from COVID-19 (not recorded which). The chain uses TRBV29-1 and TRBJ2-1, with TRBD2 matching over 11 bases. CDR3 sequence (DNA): TGCAGCGGCGAGACTAGCGGGATCCATAATGAGCAGTTCTTC. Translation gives CSGETSGIHNEQFF.